This T cell receptor beta chain was sequenced during a study of OX40 agonist ivuxolimab in advanced cancers. Study-wide context: Participants could have had prior anti-PD-1, anti-PD-L1 or anti-CTLA-4 therapy, and around 40% had some. Partial responses were observed in three patients, of whom one had hepatocellular carcinoma and two had cutaneous melanoma. Study-wide findings and caveats: By week 6 at 0.1 to 3.0 mg/kg, blood CD4+ and CD8+ T cells had expanded clonally.

With regard to this clone: Its antigen is unknown.

Samples were taken at baseline and on day 1 of cycles 4 and 7. The method was immunoSEQ multiplex PCR; TCRdb's version includes in-frame clones alone and lacks a portion of them. The sample holds about 76,000 clones, 85% to 90% seen once. The TCR sequence derives from an adult with an advanced solid tumor such as melanoma, head and neck, liver or kidney cancer. This material consisted of CD4+ or CD8+ T cells sorted from blood, taken in a trial of the OX40 agonist ivuxolimab.

Written as DNA, the CDR3 is TGTGCCAGCAGCCCCAGGGAAGGCTATGGCTACACCTTC. Translation: CASSPREGYGYTF. V and J are TRBV7-9 and TRBJ1-2; D may be TRBD1 (5 bases). Trimming took off 5 bases at V and 4 bases at J, with 11 bases between the two ends. The CDR3 length is 13 residues. Germline CDR1 reads SEHNR; CDR2 reads FQNEAQ (reference sequence). The full variable domain, rest sourced from reference TRBV7-9 and TRBJ1-2, is DTGVSQNPRHKITKRGQNVTFRCDPISEHNRLYWYRQTLGQGPEFLTYFQNEAQLEKSRLLSDRFSAERPKGSFSTLEIQRTEQGDSAMYLCASSPREGYGYTFGSGTRLTVV.